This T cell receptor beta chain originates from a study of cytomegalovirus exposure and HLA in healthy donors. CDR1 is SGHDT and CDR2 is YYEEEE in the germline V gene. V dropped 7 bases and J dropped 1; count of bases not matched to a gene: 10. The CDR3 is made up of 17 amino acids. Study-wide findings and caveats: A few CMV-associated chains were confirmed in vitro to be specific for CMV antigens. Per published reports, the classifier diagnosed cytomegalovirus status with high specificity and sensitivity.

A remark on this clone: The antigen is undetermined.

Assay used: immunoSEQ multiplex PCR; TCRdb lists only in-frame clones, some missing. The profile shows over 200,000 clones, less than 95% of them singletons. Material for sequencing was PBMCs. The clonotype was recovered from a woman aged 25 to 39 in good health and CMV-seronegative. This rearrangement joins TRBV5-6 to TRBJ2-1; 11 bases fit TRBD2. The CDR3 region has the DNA TGTGCCAGCCGCCCCGGGGGGACTAGCGGATCCTACAATGAGCAGTTCTTC. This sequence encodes CASRPGGTSGSYNEQFF.